The source of this TCR beta chain is a study of T cells after yellow fever vaccination. The CDR3 spans 16 residues. Unmatched junction bases numbered 8, after V lost 6 bases and J lost 1 base. Germline lookup yields CDR1 DFQATT and CDR2 SNEGSKA (reference sequence). Study-wide results and limits: Reappearance after the booster was seen for most primary-vaccination clones, at 95% to 98% CD4 and 80% to 90% CD8.

5'RACE template switching generated TCR cDNA, adding a universal primer site and UMIs. TCRdb redid the calling of the 5' RACE reads with MiXCR, one entry per CDR3 protein. The sample has almost 600,000 distinct CDR3 sequences, roughly 14% seen once. In regard to this clonotype: Its antigen remains unidentified.

The clonotype comes from a man between 25 and 39 years old who received the YFV17D yellow fever vaccine. The source material was PBMCs, sampled on the day of the yellow fever booster vaccination. The V and J genes are TRBV20-1 and TRBJ2-3; 12 bases match TRBD2. CDR3 region: CSATGLAGRGTDTQYF. The CDR3 DNA follows: TGCAGTGCCACCGGACTAGCGGGAAGAGGCACAGATACGCAGTATTTT.